This note documents a single T cell receptor beta chain sequence. It is likely a read error, because the conserved phenylalanine at the end of the CDR3 is missing. The limits of the CDR3 on the DNA are not certain, so only TCRdb's listed CDR3 is given. Repertoires were generated with immunoSEQ multiplex PCR, while TCRdb's copy carries only in-frame clones and drops some. The repertoire holds about 66,000 clones, with roughly 89% as singletons. The data stem from a study of Tregs in tolerant kidney transplant recipients. The germline CDR1 and CDR2 sequences are SGHRS and YFSETQ. The CDR3 adds up to 12 amino acids, both ends counted.

This chain connects TRBV5-1 to TRBJ2-7; TRBD1 is the table's D call, not checked against the DNA. This TCR derives from a human donor who received a combined kidney and bone marrow transplant. The source material was CD8+ T cells from blood, sampled before the transplant. The CDR3 here is CASSHTGKGVRL.